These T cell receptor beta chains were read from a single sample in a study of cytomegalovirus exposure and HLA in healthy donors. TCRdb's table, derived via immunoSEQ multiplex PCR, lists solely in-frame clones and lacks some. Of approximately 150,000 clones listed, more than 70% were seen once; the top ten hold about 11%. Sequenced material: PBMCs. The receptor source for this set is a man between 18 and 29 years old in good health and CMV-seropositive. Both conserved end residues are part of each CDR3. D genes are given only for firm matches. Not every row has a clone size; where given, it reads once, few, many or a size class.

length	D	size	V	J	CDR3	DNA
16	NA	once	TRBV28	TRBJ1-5	CASSLMVLQGGQPQHF	TGTGCCAGCAGTTTAATGGTACTTCAAGGGGGTCAGCCCCAGCATTTT
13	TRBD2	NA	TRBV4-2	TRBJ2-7	CASSQPGGGEQYF	TGTGCCAGCAGCCAACCGGGGGGGGGCGAGCAGTACTTC
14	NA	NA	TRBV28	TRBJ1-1	CASSRPRERSEAFF	TGTGCCAGCAGCCGCCCGAGGGAGAGGAGTGAAGCTTTCTTT
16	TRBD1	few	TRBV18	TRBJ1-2	CASSPQPQGAHYGYTF	TGTGCCAGCTCACCCCAGCCACAGGGGGCACATTATGGCTACACCTTC
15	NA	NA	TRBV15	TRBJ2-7	CATSRGGSETYEQYF	TGTGCCACCAGCAGAGGCGGGTCAGAGACCTACGAGCAGTACTTC
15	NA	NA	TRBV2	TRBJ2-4	CASSEVSVLKDIQYF	TGTGCCAGCAGTGAAGTTTCGGTGTTGAAAGACATTCAGTACTTC
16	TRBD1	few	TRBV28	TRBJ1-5	CASSFRQGSRNQPQHF	TGTGCCAGCAGTTTCCGACAGGGTTCTCGCAATCAGCCCCAGCATTTT
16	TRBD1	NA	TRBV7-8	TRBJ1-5	CASSLTTTGGNQPQHF	TGTGCCAGCAGCCTAACCACGACAGGGGGTAATCAGCCCCAGCATTTT
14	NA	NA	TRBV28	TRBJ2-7	CASRTGTRDYEQYF	TGTGCCAGCAGAACCGGGACTCGGGACTACGAGCAGTACTTC
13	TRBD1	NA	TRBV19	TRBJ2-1	CASSGQGGNEQFF	TGTGCCAGTAGTGGACAGGGGGGCAATGAGCAGTTCTTC
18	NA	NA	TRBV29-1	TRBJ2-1	CSVESPYRDRAYYNEQFF	TGCAGCGTCGAGAGTCCCTACCGGGATAGGGCCTACTACAATGAGCAGTTCTTC
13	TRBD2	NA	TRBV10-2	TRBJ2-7	CASRGAGYYEQYF	TGCGCCAGCAGAGGAGCGGGGTACTACGAGCAGTACTTC
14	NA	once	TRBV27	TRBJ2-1	CASSLRRDYNEQFF	TGTGCCAGCAGTTTGAGGCGGGACTACAATGAGCAGTTCTTC
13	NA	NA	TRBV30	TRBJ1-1	CASEGVRGTEAFF	TGTGCCTCGGAAGGAGTAAGAGGGACTGAAGCTTTCTTT
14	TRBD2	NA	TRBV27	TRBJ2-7	CASSQGLAGTEQYF	TGTGCCAGCAGCCAAGGACTAGCGGGAACCGAGCAGTACTTC
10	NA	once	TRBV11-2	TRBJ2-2	CAPPVEALFF	TGTGCTCCGCCGGTGGAGGCCCTCTTTTTT
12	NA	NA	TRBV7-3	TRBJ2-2	CASSLGPGELFF	TGTGCCAGCAGCTTAGGCCCGGGGGAGCTGTTTTTT
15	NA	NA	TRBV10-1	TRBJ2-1	CASSRRESPYNEQFF	TGCGCCAGCAGTAGGAGGGAGTCCCCCTACAATGAGCAGTTCTTC
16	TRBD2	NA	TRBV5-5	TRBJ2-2	CASRMGPSGNTGELFF	TGTGCCAGCAGGATGGGGCCTAGCGGCAACACCGGGGAGCTGTTTTTT
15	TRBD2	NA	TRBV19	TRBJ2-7	CASSRHSGTPYEQYF	TGTGCCAGTAGTAGACATAGCGGGACCCCCTACGAGCAGTACTTC